Following are 20 T cell receptor beta chains from one sample sequenced in a study of regulatory T cells in long-lasting Graves disease. Sequencing libraries for TCR beta were prepared with iRepertoire HTBI primers and Arm-PCR of CDR3 regions. Each CDR3 protein is one row after TCRdb ran MiXCR on the multiplex PCR reads. Among 350,000 to 450,000 distinct CDR3 sequences listed, roughly 23% were seen once. Time point specified: persistent/refractory GD, antithyroid drugs over 5 years with positive TRAb. PBMC RNA served as the TCR library source. This material consisted of peripheral blood mononuclear cells (PBMCs), taken when the disease was refractory, from a patient treated with antithyroid drugs. The receptor source for this set is a female donor with Graves disease.

The rearrangement joins TRBV7-9 to TRBJ2-3, with TRBD1 as a possible D gene (6 bases). This CDR3 has 15 amino acids. Germline V CDR1 and CDR2: SEHNR, FQNEAQ (reference sequence). The V end was cut by 6 bases, the J end by 2 bases, with 15 bases between. CDR3 protein: CASRPQGPPTDTQYF. As DNA, the CDR3 is TGTGCCAGCAGGCCACAGGGACCACCCACAGATACGCAGTATTTT. Variable domain in full (rest from reference TRBV7-9 and TRBJ2-3): DTGVSQNPRHKITKRGQNVTFRCDPISEHNRLYWYRQTLGQGPEFLTYFQNEAQLEKSRLLSDRFSAERPKGSFSTLEIQRTEQGDSAMYLCASRPQGPPTDTQYFGPGTRLTVL.

This clonotype was recorded a few times. CDR3 loop: CASSLGRVGLQETQYF. CDR3 nucleotide sequence: TGTGCCAGCAGCTTAGGTAGGGTAGGGCTCCAAGAGACCCAGTACTTC. V gene TRBV7-8 combines with J gene TRBJ2-5; D remains unclear. V was clipped by 1 base and J by 1 base, with 13 bases between them. The germline gives CDR1 SGHVS, CDR2 FQNEAQ. There are 16 residues in the CDR3.

Points on this clonotype: Just one base apart from a much larger clone, this may be a read error. This sequence joins TRBV12-3 or TRBV12-4 and TRBJ1-1; D might be TRBD1 (6 bases). The CDR3 has 14 residues. As DNA, the CDR3 is TGTGCCAGCAGTTTTGGCACAGGGAACGCTGAAGCTTTCTTT. It translates to CASSFGTGNAEAFF.

This clonotype appeared many times. The rearrangement uses TRBV20-1 and TRBJ1-5; no reliable D call. CDR3 size: 15 residues. V dropped 5 bases and J dropped 0 bases, with 14 bases sitting between them. Germline lookup yields CDR1 DFQATT and CDR2 SNEGSKA (reference sequence). The CDR3 bases are TGCAGTGCTCTCCCGGAGGTAGATAGCAATCAGCCCCAGCATTTT. It translates to CSALPEVDSNQPQHF.

At least ten counts were recorded for this clonotype. This rearrangement joins TRBV27 to TRBJ2-7; 9 bases are a match to TRBD1. The CDR3 has 14 amino acids. CDR1 MNHEY and CDR2 SMNVEV come from the germline V gene (reference sequence). Germline trimming cut 5 bases from V and 3 bases from J; bases unmatched to any gene: 5. CDR3 DNA: TGTGCCAGCAGTAAACAGGGGGCGCACTACGAGCAGTACTTC. This codes for CASSKQGAHYEQYF.

This sequence joins TRBV7-8 and TRBJ2-1; no clear D gene. The CDR3 is 13 residues long. The V and J ends lost 4 bases and 6 bases respectively, with 10 bases between them. The germline V gene has CDR1 SGHVS and CDR2 FQNEAQ. CDR3 in DNA: TGTGCCAGCAGCTCGGGTGGGGTCAATGAGCAGTTCTTC. This encodes CASSSGGVNEQFF.

Points on this clonotype: With a much larger clone just one base away, this may be a read error. V and J are TRBV11-2 and TRBJ1-1, with TRBD1 as a possible D gene (6 bases). V lost 5 bases to trimming and J lost 1 base, with 14 bases between them. Per germline, CDR1 SGHAT and CDR2 FQNNGV. This CDR3 contains 15 residues. The CDR3 DNA follows: TGTGCCAGCAGCCCCGGACAGAGGGCGAACACTGAAGCTTTCTTT. This encodes CASSPGQRANTEAFF. Full variable domain (remainder filled in from reference TRBV11-2 and TRBJ1-1): EAGVAQSPRYKIIEKRQSVAFWCNPISGHATLYWYQQILGQGPKLLIQFQNNGVVDDSQLPKDRFSAERLKGVDSTLKIQPAKLEDSAVYLCASSPGQRANTEAFFGQGTRLTVV.

The rearrangement joins TRBV15 to TRBJ2-2; 8 bases line up with TRBD1. CDR1 is LNHNV and CDR2 is YYDKDF in the germline V gene (reference sequence). Trimming took 5 bases from V and 2 from J; bases not matched to a gene: 10. The length of the CDR3 is 17 residues. Written as DNA, the CDR3 is TGTGCCACCAGCCCGAGAGGGGGGACAGGCAACACCGGGGAGCTGTTTTTT. Translating gives CATSPRGGTGNTGELFF.

The V gene is TRBV15, the J gene TRBJ2-6, with 7 bases matching TRBD1. Germline V gene data show CDR1 as LNHNV and CDR2 as YYDKDF (reference sequence). CDR3 length equals 18 residues. V lost 2 bases to trimming and J lost 2 bases; unmatched junction nucleotides: 9. CDR3 nucleotides: TGTGCCACCAGCAGAAGGACAGGCTTTAGTACTGGGGCCAACGTCCTGACTTTC. It codes for CATSRRTGFSTGANVLTF. The full variable domain, in which reference TRBV15 and TRBJ2-6 provide the parts outside the CDR3, is DAMVIQNPRYQVTQFGKPVTLSCSQTLNHNVMYWYQQKSSQAPKLLFHYYDKDFNNEADTPDNFQSRRPNTSFCFLDIRSPGLGDTAMYLCATSRRTGFSTGANVLTFGAGSRLTVL.

The chain carries TRBV6-6 and TRBJ2-7, with D unclear. This CDR3 comprises 16 residues. Germline CDR1 MNHNY, CDR2 SVGAGI (reference sequence). V lost 0 bases, J lost 2 bases, and 14 bases lay in between. Here the CDR3 reads CASSYSEMIPPYEQYF. The CDR3 DNA is TGTGCCAGCAGTTACTCGGAGATGATTCCCCCCTACGAGCAGTACTTC.

This clonotype was counted a few times. This sequence joins TRBV28 and TRBJ2-6; the match to TRBD1 covers 7 bases. The CDR3 loop spans 15 amino acids. Germline V gene data show CDR1 as MDHEN and CDR2 as SYDVKM. Unmatched junction bases numbered 7, after V lost 6 bases and J lost 5 bases. CDR3 DNA sequence: TGTGCCAGCAGAGCAAGGGGGCTCTGGGCCAACGTCCTGACTTTC. It encodes CASRARGLWANVLTF.

A note on this clonotype: It is likely a read error: a sequence one base away is far more abundant. CDR3 nucleotides: TGTGCCAGCAGTCCCCAGGGACAGGGGAATGGCTACACCTTC. Amino acid sequence: CASSPQGQGNGYTF. This chain uses TRBV12-3 or TRBV12-4 with TRBJ1-2; 10 bases match TRBD1. Unmatched junction bases numbered 6, after V lost 5 bases and J lost 6 bases. The CDR3 sequence is 14 residues long.

Note on this clonotype: This may arise from a read error, as a much more abundant clone is one base away. No conserved phenylalanine or tryptophan ends this CDR3, so it is likely a read error. The CDR3 loop reads CASSEGRETQYS. DNA for the CDR3: TGTGCCAGCAGTGAGGGGAGGGAGACCCAGTACTCC. The genes are TRBV28 and TRBJ2-5; the D gene is possibly TRBD2 (6 bases). This CDR3 is 12 amino acids long. Trimming removed 5 bases at V and 5 bases at J, with 9 bases between. CDR1 is MDHEN and CDR2 is SYDVKM in the germline V gene.

The table lists this clonotype with many counts. This sequence joins TRBV2 and TRBJ2-7, with D tentatively TRBD1 or TRBD2 (5 bases each). Germline assignment: CDR1 SNHLY and CDR2 FYNNEI. V lost 10 bases and J lost 3, with 13 bases in between. The CDR3 runs 12 residues. The CDR3 DNA reads as TGTGCCATTGGGACGCCAAACTACGAGCAGTACTTC. Its protein product is CAIGTPNYEQYF.

There are a few counts of this clonotype. This rearrangement joins TRBV9 to TRBJ2-7; 7 bases are shared with TRBD1. Germline trimming cut 4 bases from V and 6 bases from J; bases unmatched to any gene: 10. Germline lookup yields CDR1 SGDLS and CDR2 YYNGEE. There are 14 residues in the CDR3. CDR3 sequence: CASSTGQAAGEQYF. CDR3 sequence (DNA): TGTGCCAGCAGCACCGGACAGGCAGCCGGCGAGCAGTACTTC.

This clonotype was seen at least ten times. The chain recombines TRBV2 with TRBJ1-5; D unresolved. Trimming stripped 3 bases from V and 1 base from J, with 7 bases between. Germline loops: CDR1 SNHLY, CDR2 FYNNEI. There are 14 residues in the CDR3. CDR3 sequence (DNA): TGTGCCAGCAGTGACTCTGGGAGCAATCAGCCCCAGCATTTT. Translating it yields CASSDSGSNQPQHF. Combining the CDR3 with reference TRBV2 and TRBJ1-5 gives the whole variable domain EPEVTQTPSHQVTQMGQEVILRCVPISNHLYFYWYRQILGQKVEFLVSFYNNEISEKSEIFDDQFSVERPDGSNFTLKIRSTKLEDSAMYFCASSDSGSNQPQHFGDGTRLSIL.

This clonotype was found a few times. A much larger clone differs by one base, so this may be a read error. The V call is TRBV6-1, the J call TRBJ2-7; 9 nucleotides match TRBD2. The CDR3 is 16 residues long. Germline loops: CDR1 MNHNS, CDR2 SASEGT. CDR3 DNA sequence: TGTGCCAGCCCGGCGGAGCGGGAGGCAGTGTCCTTCGAGCAGTACTTC. Its protein is CASPAEREAVSFEQYF.

CDR3 loop: CASSPPEGEREVGTQYF. CDR3 bases: TGTGCCAGCAGCCCCCCCGAGGGGGAGCGGGAGGTTGGCACGCAGTATTTT. The rearrangement uses TRBV9 and TRBJ2-3, with 9 bases that match TRBD2. The CDR3 totals 17 residues. Per the germline V gene, CDR1 is SGDLS and CDR2 is YYNGEE. J was trimmed by 9 bases and V by 4 bases; bases with no gene match: 18.

In this sample, this clonotype turned up many times. The chain has TRBV28 and TRBJ1-4; tentatively, D is TRBD1 (6 bases). V was pared by 2 bases and J by 5 bases, with 12 bases between. The germline V gene encodes CDR1 MDHEN and CDR2 SYDVKM. CDR3 length equals 15 residues. The CDR3 sequence is CASSLGGAENEKLFF. The CDR3 nucleotides read TGTGCCAGCAGTTTAGGGGGGGCGGAGAATGAAAAACTGTTTTTT.

This CDR3 is CASSLDRLSYEQYF. In nucleotides, the CDR3 is TGCGCCAGCAGCCTGGACAGGCTCAGCTACGAGCAGTACTTC. The rearrangement joins TRBV5-1 to TRBJ2-7; 7 nucleotides line up with TRBD1. CDR1 and CDR2 from the germline V gene are SGHRS and YFSETQ. The CDR3 runs 14 residues. V dropped 4 bases and J dropped 3; count of bases not matched to a gene: 7.